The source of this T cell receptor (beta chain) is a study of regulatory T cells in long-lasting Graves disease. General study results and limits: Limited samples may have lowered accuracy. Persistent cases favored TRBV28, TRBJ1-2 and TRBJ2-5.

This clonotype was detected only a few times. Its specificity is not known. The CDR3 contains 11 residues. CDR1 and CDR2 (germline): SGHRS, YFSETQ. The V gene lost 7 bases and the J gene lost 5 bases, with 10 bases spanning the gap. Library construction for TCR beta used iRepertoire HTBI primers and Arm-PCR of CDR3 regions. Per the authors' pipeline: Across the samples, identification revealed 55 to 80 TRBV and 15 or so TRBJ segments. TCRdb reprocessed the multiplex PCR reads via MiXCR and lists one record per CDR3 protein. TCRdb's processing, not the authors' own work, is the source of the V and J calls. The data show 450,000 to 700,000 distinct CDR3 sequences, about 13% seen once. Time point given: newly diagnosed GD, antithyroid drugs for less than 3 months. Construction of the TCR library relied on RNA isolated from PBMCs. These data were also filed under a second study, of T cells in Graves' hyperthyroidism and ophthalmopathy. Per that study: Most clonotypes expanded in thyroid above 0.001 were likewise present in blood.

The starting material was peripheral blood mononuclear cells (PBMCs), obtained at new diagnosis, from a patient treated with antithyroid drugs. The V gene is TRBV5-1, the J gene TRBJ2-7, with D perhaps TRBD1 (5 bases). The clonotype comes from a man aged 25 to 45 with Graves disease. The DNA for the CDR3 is TGCGCCAGCGGCAGGGTCAACGAGCAGTACTTC. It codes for CASGRVNEQYF.